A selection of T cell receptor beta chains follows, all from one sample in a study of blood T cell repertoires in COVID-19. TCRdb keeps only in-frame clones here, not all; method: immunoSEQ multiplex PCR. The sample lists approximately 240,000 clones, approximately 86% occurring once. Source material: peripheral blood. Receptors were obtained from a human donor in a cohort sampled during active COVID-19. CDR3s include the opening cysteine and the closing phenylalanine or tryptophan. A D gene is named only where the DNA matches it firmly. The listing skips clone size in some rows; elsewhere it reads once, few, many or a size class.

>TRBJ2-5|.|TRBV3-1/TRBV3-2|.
CASSQDWGGVGQETQYF
TGTGCCAGCAGCCAAGATTGGGGCGGAGTGGGCCAAGAGACCCAGTACTTC
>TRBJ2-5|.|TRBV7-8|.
CASSPMIQRQETQYF
TGTGCCAGCAGCCCCATGATTCAGCGTCAAGAGACCCAGTACTTC
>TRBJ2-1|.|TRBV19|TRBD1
CASSISGQGLDEQFF
TGTGCCAGTAGTATCTCGGGACAGGGACTTGATGAGCAGTTCTTC
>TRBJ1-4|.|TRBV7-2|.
CASSRDTSTNEKLFF
TGTGCCAGCAGTCGGGACACCTCAACTAATGAAAAACTGTTTTTT
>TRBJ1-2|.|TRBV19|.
CASTYSGEIYGYTF
TGTGCCAGTACCTACTCCGGAGAGATCTATGGCTACACCTTC
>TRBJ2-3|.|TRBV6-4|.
CASSDEAGSTDTQYF
TGTGCCAGCAGTGACGAGGCAGGGAGCACAGATACGCAGTATTTT
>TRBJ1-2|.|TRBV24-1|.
CATSEGPRAYGYTF
TGTGCCACCAGTGAGGGGCCGAGAGCCTATGGCTACACCTTC
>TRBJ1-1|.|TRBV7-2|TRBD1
CASSLSRQGIQEDTEAFF
TGTGCCAGCAGCTTAAGCCGACAGGGGATACAGGAGGACACTGAAGCTTTCTTT
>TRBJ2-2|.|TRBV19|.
CASSIVGGSGELFF
TGTGCCAGTAGTATAGTCGGAGGGTCCGGGGAGCTGTTTTTT
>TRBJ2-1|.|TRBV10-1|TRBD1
CASSESGTGNNEQFF
TGCGCCAGCAGTGAGTCGGGGACAGGGAACAATGAGCAGTTCTTC
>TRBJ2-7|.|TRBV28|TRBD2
CASSFRQAGGHEQYF
TGTGCCAGCAGTTTCCGACAGGCGGGGGGGCACGAGCAGTACTTC
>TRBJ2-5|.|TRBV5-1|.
CASSSSGEPGETQYF
TGCGCCAGCAGTTCCTCTGGCGAACCGGGGGAGACCCAGTACTTC
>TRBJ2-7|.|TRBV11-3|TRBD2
CASSLQAGTSGSGEQYF
TGTGCCAGCAGCTTACAGGCTGGAACTAGCGGGAGCGGTGAGCAGTACTTC
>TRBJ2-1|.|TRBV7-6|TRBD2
CASSSLTSASSYNEQFF
TGTGCCAGCAGCTCCCTCACTAGCGCTAGCTCCTACAATGAGCAGTTCTTC
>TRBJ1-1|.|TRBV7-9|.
CASIPSNTGTEAFF
TGTGCCAGCATCCCATCCAACACAGGGACTGAAGCTTTCTTT
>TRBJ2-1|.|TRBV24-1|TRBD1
CATSDPGQEKHEQFF
TGTGCCACCAGTGACCCTGGACAGGAGAAGCATGAGCAGTTCTTC
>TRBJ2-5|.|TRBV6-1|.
CASSELGGAQETQYF
TGTGCCAGCAGTGAACTAGGGGGGGCCCAAGAGACCCAGTACTTC
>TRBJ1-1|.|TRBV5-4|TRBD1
CASRPGTGDRNTEAFF
TGTGCCAGCAGACCCGGGACAGGGGACAGGAACACTGAAGCTTTCTTT
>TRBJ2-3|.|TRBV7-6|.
CASSSRSRPTDTQYF
TGTGCCAGCAGCTCCCGGTCCCGTCCGACAGATACGCAGTATTTT
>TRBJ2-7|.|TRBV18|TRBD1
CASSLMGTGLVEQYF
TGTGCCAGCTCACTCATGGGGACAGGGTTGGTCGAGCAGTACTTC
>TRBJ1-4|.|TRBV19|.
CASSSRHHANEKLFF
TGTGCCAGTAGTAGTAGACATCATGCTAATGAAAAACTGTTTTTT
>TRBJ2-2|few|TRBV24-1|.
CATSEANRNTGELFF
TGTGCCACCAGTGAGGCTAACAGGAACACCGGGGAGCTGTTTTTT
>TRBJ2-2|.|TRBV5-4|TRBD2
CASSLAGGSGELFF
TGTGCCAGCAGCTTGGCCGGGGGGAGCGGGGAGCTGTTTTTT
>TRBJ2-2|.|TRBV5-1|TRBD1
CASSPGQGATGELFF
TGCGCCAGCAGCCCGGGACAGGGTGCGACCGGGGAGCTGTTTTTT
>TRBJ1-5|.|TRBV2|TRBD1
CASRTGGQGLGNQPQHF
TGTGCCAGCAGGACCGGAGGACAGGGGTTGGGCAATCAGCCCCAGCATTTT
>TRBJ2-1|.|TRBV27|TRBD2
CASSRTSGGNEQFF
TGTGCCAGCAGTAGGACTAGCGGGGGCAATGAGCAGTTCTTC
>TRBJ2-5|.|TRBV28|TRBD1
CASSLPGGPQETQYF
TGTGCCAGCAGTTTACCAGGGGGCCCCCAAGAGACCCAGTACTTC
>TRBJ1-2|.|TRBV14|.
CASSQEAGNGYTF
TGTGCCAGCAGCCAAGAGGCAGGCAATGGCTACACCTTC
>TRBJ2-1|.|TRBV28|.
CASSTSRGSNEQFF
TGTGCCAGCAGTACATCAAGGGGGTCCAATGAGCAGTTCTTC
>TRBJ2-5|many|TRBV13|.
CASSLFASETQYF
TGTGCCAGCAGCCTCTTTGCGTCGGAGACCCAGTACTTC
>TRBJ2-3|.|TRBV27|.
CASSTQLGTYTPEDTQYF
TGTGCCAGCAGTACTCAACTTGGGACTTATACCCCAGAGGATACGCAGTATTTT
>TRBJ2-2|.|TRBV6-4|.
CASSVQNTGELFF
TGTGCCAGCAGTGTTCAGAACACCGGGGAGCTGTTTTTT
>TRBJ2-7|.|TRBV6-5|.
CASSYRGTYEQYF
TGTGCCAGCAGTTACAGGGGTACCTACGAGCAGTACTTC
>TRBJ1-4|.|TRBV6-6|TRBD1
CASSYVTGRAEKLFF
TGTGCCAGCAGTTACGTGACAGGGCGGGCTGAAAAACTGTTTTTT
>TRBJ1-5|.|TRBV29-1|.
CSVIKGPLGQPQHF
TGCAGCGTCATCAAGGGCCCACTAGGTCAGCCCCAGCATTTT
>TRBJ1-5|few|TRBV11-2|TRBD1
CASSPGQGQQPQHF
TGTGCCAGCAGCCCGGGACAGGGTCAGCAGCCCCAGCATTTT
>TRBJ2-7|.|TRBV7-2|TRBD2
CASSLAGLAGKYEQYF
TGTGCCAGCAGCTTAGCGGGACTAGCGGGGAAGTACGAGCAGTACTTC
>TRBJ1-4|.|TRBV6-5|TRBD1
CASSPPGQTNEKLFF
TGTGCCAGCAGTCCTCCGGGACAGACGAATGAAAAACTGTTTTTT
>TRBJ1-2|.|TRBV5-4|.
CASSFARENYGYTF
TGTGCCAGCAGCTTCGCGAGGGAAAACTATGGCTACACCTTC
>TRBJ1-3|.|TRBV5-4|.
CASSLRGASGNTIYF
TGTGCCAGCAGCTTGCGGGGAGCCTCTGGAAACACCATATATTTT
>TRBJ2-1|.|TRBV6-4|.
CASSDYRNEQFF
TGTGCCAGCAGTGACTACAGGAATGAGCAGTTCTTC
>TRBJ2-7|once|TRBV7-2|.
CASSSVAGASGEQYF
TGTGCCAGCAGCTCGGTGGCGGGGGCCTCGGGCGAGCAGTACTTC
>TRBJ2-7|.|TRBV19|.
CASSKAVWRDSSYEQYF
TGTGCCAGTAGTAAAGCCGTCTGGCGGGACAGCTCCTACGAGCAGTACTTC
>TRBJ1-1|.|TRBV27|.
CASTGQNTEAFF
TGTGCCAGCACCGGACAGAACACTGAAGCTTTCTTT
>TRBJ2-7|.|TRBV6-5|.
CASGGLAGVEQYF
TGTGCCAGCGGGGGCTTGGCGGGAGTCGAGCAGTACTTC
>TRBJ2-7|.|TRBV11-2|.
CASSFATGAGYEQYF
TGTGCCAGCAGCTTCGCAACAGGGGCGGGATACGAGCAGTACTTC
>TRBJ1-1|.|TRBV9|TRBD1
CASSVGTGGWAFF
TGTGCCAGCAGCGTTGGGACAGGGGGCTGGGCTTTCTTT
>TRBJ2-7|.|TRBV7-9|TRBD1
CASSFRDRGSEQYF
TGTGCCAGCAGCTTCAGGGACAGGGGTAGCGAGCAGTACTTC
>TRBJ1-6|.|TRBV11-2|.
CASSSPGQYNSPLHF
TGTGCCAGCAGCTCTCCGGGACAATATAATTCACCCCTCCACTTT
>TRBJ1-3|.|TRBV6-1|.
CASSVNLGASSGNTIYF
TGTGCCAGCAGTGTTAATTTAGGGGCGAGCTCTGGAAACACCATATATTTT
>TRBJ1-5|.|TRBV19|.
CASRSNRQENQPQHF
TGTGCCAGTAGGAGTAACAGGCAGGAAAATCAGCCCCAGCATTTT
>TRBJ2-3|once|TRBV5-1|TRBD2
CASSLGLAGAGDTQYF
TGCGCCAGCAGCCTGGGACTAGCGGGGGCCGGAGATACGCAGTATTTT
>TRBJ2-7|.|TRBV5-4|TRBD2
CASSLALAETYEQYF
TGTGCCAGCAGCTTGGCACTAGCGGAGACCTACGAGCAGTACTTC
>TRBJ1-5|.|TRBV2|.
CASSDGLSYQPQHF
TGTGCCAGCAGTGACGGTCTCTCATATCAGCCCCAGCATTTT